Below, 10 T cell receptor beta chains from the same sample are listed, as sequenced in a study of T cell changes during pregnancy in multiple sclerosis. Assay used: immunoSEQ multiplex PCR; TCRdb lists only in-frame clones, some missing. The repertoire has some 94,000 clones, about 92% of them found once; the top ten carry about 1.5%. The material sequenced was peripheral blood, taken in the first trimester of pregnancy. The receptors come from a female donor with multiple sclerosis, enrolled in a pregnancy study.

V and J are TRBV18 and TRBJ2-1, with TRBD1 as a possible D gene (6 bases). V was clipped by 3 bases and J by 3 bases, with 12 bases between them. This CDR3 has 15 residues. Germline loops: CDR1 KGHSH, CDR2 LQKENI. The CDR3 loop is CASSPDSPLYNEQFF. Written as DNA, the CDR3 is TGTGCCAGCTCACCGGACAGCCCTCTCTACAATGAGCAGTTCTTC.

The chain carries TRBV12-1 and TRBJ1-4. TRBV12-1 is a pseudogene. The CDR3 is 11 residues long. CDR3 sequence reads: CASSCRGKLFF. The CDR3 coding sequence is TGTGCCAGCAGCTGTCGAGGAAAACTGTTTTTT.

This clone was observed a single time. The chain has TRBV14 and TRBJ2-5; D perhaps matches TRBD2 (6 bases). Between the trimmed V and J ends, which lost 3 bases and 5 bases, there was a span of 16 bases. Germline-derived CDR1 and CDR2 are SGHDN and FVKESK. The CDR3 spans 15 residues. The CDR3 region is CASSQGLRGSETQYF. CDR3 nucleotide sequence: TGTGCCAGCAGCCAGGGTCTTCGGGGGAGCGAGACCCAGTACTTC.

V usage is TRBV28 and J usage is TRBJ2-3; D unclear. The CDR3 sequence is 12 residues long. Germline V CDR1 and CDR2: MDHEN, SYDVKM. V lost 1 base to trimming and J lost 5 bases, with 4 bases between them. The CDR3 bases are TGTGCCAGCAGTTTATCGCGAGATACGCAGTATTTT. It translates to CASSLSRDTQYF.

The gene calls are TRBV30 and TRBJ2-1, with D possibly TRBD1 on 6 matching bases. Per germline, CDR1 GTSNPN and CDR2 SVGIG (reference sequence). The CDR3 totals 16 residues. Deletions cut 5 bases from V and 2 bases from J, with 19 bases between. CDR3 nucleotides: TGTGCCTGGGGTGACCCCGACAGGTACCCCTACAATGAGCAGTTCTTC. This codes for CAWGDPDRYPYNEQFF.

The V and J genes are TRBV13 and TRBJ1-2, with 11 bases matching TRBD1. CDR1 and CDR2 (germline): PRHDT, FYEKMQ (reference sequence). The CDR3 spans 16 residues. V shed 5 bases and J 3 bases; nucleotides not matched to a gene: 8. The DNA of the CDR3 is TGTGCCAGCAGCCCGGGACAGGGGGAGGGCGACTATGGCTACACCTTC. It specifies CASSPGQGEGDYGYTF.

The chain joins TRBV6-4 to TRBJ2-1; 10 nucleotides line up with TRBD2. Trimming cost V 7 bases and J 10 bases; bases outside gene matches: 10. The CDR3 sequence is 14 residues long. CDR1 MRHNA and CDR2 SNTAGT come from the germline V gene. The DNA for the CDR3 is TGTGCCAGCAAAGCGCTAGCGGGAGCGGGGGAGCAGTTCTTC. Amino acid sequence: CASKALAGAGEQFF.

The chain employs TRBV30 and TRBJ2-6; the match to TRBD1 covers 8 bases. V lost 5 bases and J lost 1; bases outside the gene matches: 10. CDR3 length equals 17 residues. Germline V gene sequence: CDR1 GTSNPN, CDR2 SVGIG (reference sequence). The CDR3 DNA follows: TGTGCCTGGGAAAGACAGGGGTCTATTTCTGGGGCCAACGTCCTGACTTTC. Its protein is CAWERQGSISGANVLTF.

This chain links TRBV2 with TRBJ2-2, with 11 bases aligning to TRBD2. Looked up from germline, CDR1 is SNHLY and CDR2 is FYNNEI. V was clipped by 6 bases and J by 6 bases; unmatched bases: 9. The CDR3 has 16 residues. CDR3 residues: CASSILLAGVSGELFF. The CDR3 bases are TGTGCCAGCAGCATACTACTAGCGGGAGTGTCCGGGGAGCTGTTTTTT. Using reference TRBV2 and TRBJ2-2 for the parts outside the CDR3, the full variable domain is EPEVTQTPSHQVTQMGQEVILRCVPISNHLYFYWYRQILGQKVEFLVSFYNNEISEKSEIFDDQFSVERPDGSNFTLKIRSTKLEDSAMYFCASSILLAGVSGELFFGEGSRLTVL.

CDR3 sequence: CASSATGGLYGYTF. CDR3 bases: TGTGCCAGCAGTGCGACAGGGGGCTTGTATGGCTACACCTTC. J is TRBJ1-2 and V is TRBV6-5, with 10 bases matching TRBD1. The CDR3 is 14 residues long. The V and J ends lost 5 bases and 5 bases, in that order; junction bases with no gene match: 5. Germline V gene sequence: CDR1 MNHEY, CDR2 SVGAGI.